This passage covers 27 T cell receptor beta chains from one sample sequenced in a study of spatial heterogeneity in lung cancer. MiXCR was run by TCRdb on the 5' RACE reads, yielding one entry per CDR3 protein. Among about 38,000 distinct CDR3 sequences listed, roughly 5.2% were seen once. Time point of the sample: sample taken at primary tumor resection. The sample was PBMCs, taken at surgery. The origin of the receptors is a female donor with early-stage non-small cell lung cancer.

The chain links TRBV20-1 to TRBJ2-3; 9 nucleotides line up with TRBD1. The ends lost 0 bases at V and 4 bases at J; junction bases unmatched: 8. The CDR3 contains 16 residues. Per the germline V gene, CDR1 is DFQATT and CDR2 is SNEGSKA (reference sequence). The CDR3 bases are TGCAGTGCTAGAGACCCGGGACAGGGCTGGGCAGATACGCAGTATTTT. It translates to CSARDPGQGWADTQYF.

This clonotype showed up many times. This CDR3 reads CSSTGGSYEQYF. DNA for the CDR3: TGCAGCTCGACAGGGGGCTCCTACGAGCAGTACTTC. The chain joins TRBV20-1 to TRBJ2-7, with 9 bases identical to TRBD1. The CDR3 is 12 residues long. Germline CDR1 DFQATT, CDR2 SNEGSKA (reference sequence).

This clonotype has a handful of counts. V usage is TRBV7-3 and J usage is TRBJ2-5; 7 nucleotides agree with TRBD1. This CDR3 contains 16 residues. V lost 2 bases and J lost 2; bases outside the gene matches: 8. Germline V lookup: CDR1 SGHTA, CDR2 FQGTGA. This chain's CDR3 is CASSLGVGGRQETQYF. Here the CDR3 DNA reads TGTGCCAGCAGCTTAGGAGTAGGGGGCAGGCAAGAGACCCAGTACTTC.

This clonotype was found many times. The rearrangement links TRBV20-1 to TRBJ2-3, with TRBD2 matching 13 bases. The V and J ends lost 4 bases and 4 bases, in that order; junction bases with no gene match: 8. CDR1 and CDR2 (germline): DFQATT, SNEGSKA (reference sequence). The CDR3 is made up of 16 amino acids. CDR3 protein: CSAIAGLAGESDTQYF. DNA of the CDR3: TGCAGTGCTATCGCCGGACTAGCGGGGGAATCAGATACGCAGTATTTT.

V usage is TRBV2 and J usage is TRBJ2-1; TRBD1 is a possible D gene (6 bases). Trimming left V 3 bases short and J 7 bases short, with 13 bases between. The germline CDR1 and CDR2 sequences are SNHLY and FYNNEI. This CDR3 is 14 amino acids long. For the CDR3, the DNA is TGTGCCAGCAGTGAGTGGCAGGGGACAAATGAGCAGTTCTTC. Its protein product is CASSEWQGTNEQFF.

This clonotype was detected many times. This chain connects TRBV6-5 to TRBJ1-2; the D gene is possibly TRBD1 (6 bases). CDR3 size: 16 residues. With 0 bases removed from V and 7 bases from J, the gap between germline ends came to 18 bases. Germline assignment: CDR1 MNHEY and CDR2 SVGAGI. CDR3 region: CASSYSGRGGQSGYTF. The CDR3 nucleotides read TGTGCCAGCAGTTACTCCGGTCGGGGGGGCCAGTCTGGCTACACCTTC.

This clonotype occurred many times. The chain couples TRBV7-2 to TRBJ1-5, with 7 positions matching TRBD1. This CDR3 comprises 14 residues. Trimming at V came to 5 bases and at J to 5 bases, leaving 6 bases not matched to a gene. Germline V CDR1 and CDR2: SGHTA, FQGNSA. DNA for the CDR3: TGTGCCAGCAGCCGGGACAGCAGATATCAGCCCCAGCATTTT. Translation: CASSRDSRYQPQHF. Full variable domain (rest looked up from reference TRBV7-2 and TRBJ1-5): GAGVSQSPSNKVTEKGKDVELRCDPISGHTALYWYRQSLGQGLEFLIYFQGNSAPDKSGLPSDRFSAERTGGSVSTLTIQRTQQEDSAVYLCASSRDSRYQPQHFGDGTRLSIL.

This clonotype was observed at least ten times. For the CDR3, the DNA is TGTGCCAGCAGCGGCGGGGGGCAAGAGACCCAGTACTTC. Translating it yields CASSGGGQETQYF. The chain uses TRBV7-2 and TRBJ2-5, with 8 nucleotides matching TRBD2. V gave up 5 bases and J gave up 2 bases; unmatched junction bases: 1. Germline lookup yields CDR1 SGHTA and CDR2 FQGNSA. The CDR3 consists of 13 residues.

This chain joins TRBV19 and TRBJ1-2, with D perhaps matching TRBD1 (5 bases). With 7 bases removed from V and 8 bases from J, the gap between germline ends came to 29 bases. The CDR3 is 17 residues long. In germline, CDR1 is LNHDA, CDR2 SQIVND (reference sequence). The CDR3 nucleotides are TGTGCCAGTACGTCCTCCGGGACTCTCGGGAGGGTCAGCGGCTACACCTTC. Translation: CASTSSGTLGRVSGYTF.

This clonotype was seen repeatedly, ten times or more. The rearrangement uses TRBV10-3 and TRBJ1-5, with no clear D. CDR1 ENHRY and CDR2 SYGVKD come from the germline V gene. This CDR3 has 14 amino acids. V was cut by 7 bases and J by 0 bases, with 10 bases left in between. In DNA form, the CDR3 reads TGTGCCATCAAGGAGAGCTATAGCAATCAGCCCCAGCATTTT. Amino acid sequence: CAIKESYSNQPQHF.

The rearrangement links TRBV5-6 to TRBJ2-7; unclear D gene. Germline values: CDR1 SGHDT, CDR2 YYEEEE. Trimming pared 2 bases from V and 6 bases from J, leaving 12 bases between. The CDR3 is made up of 13 amino acids. The CDR3: CASSLLESGEQYF. In nucleotides, the CDR3 is TGTGCCAGCAGCTTATTGGAATCGGGCGAGCAGTACTTC.

This clonotype occurred a few times. The chain recombines TRBV5-1 with TRBJ1-4, with a possible D match to TRBD1 (6 bases). V lost 3 bases, J lost 6 bases, and 15 bases lay in between. The CDR3 contains 15 residues. CDR1 SGHRS and CDR2 YFSETQ come from the germline V gene. The CDR3, as DNA: TGCGCCAGCAGCTGGCAGGGGCCGGAGGATGAAAAACTGTTTTTT. The encoded protein is CASSWQGPEDEKLFF.

The chain is built from TRBV5-6 and TRBJ2-7; D not certain. Germline CDR1 reads SGHDT; CDR2 reads YYEEEE. CDR3 length equals 17 residues. The ends were cut back, 0 bases at V and 0 bases at J, with 16 bases in the middle. The CDR3 protein is CASSLGRAGYLSYEQYF. CDR3 sequence (DNA): TGTGCCAGCAGCTTGGGAAGGGCAGGCTACCTCTCCTACGAGCAGTACTTC. The full variable domain, its missing parts supplied by reference TRBV5-6 and TRBJ2-7, is DAGVTQSPTHLIKTRGQQVTLRCSPKSGHDTVSWYQQALGQGPQFIFQYYEEEERQRGNFPDRFSGHQFPNYSSELNVNALLLGDSALYLCASSLGRAGYLSYEQYFGPGTRLTVT.

This clonotype was recorded many times. The gene calls are TRBV10-3 and TRBJ2-5; D may be TRBD2 (5 bases). Trimming pared 3 bases from V and 5 bases from J, leaving 16 bases between. The CDR3 spans 15 residues. Germline V gives CDR1 ENHRY, CDR2 SYGVKD. The CDR3 DNA follows: TGTGCCATCAGTGATCCCGACTACCCTGGGGAGACCCAGTACTTC. Its protein is CAISDPDYPGETQYF.

The CDR3, as DNA: TGTGCCAGCAGAGACAGGGGTCGCAATCAGCCCCAGCATTTT. It is translated as CASRDRGRNQPQHF. The chain links TRBV6-2 or TRBV6-3 to TRBJ1-5; 8 bases align to TRBD1. Per the germline V gene, CDR1 is MNHEY and CDR2 is SVGEGT. Unmatched junction bases numbered 3, after V lost 6 bases and J lost 2 bases. CDR3 length: 14 amino acids.

This clonotype was seen a handful of times. The V call is TRBV3-1, the J call TRBJ1-1; D might be TRBD1 (5 bases). V shed 1 base and J shed 3 bases, with 9 bases lying between them. Germline V gives CDR1 LGHDT, CDR2 YNNKEL (reference sequence). The CDR3 covers 14 residues. As DNA, the CDR3 is TGTGCCAGCAGCCAAGTGCGGGGCTACACTGAAGCTTTCTTT. This sequence encodes CASSQVRGYTEAFF.

This clonotype was counted between two and nine times. The rearrangement uses TRBV20-1 and TRBJ2-3, with 8 bases aligning to TRBD2. The germline CDR1 and CDR2 sequences are DFQATT and SNEGSKA (reference sequence). V trimming: 3 bases; J trimming: 2 bases; junction bases outside the gene matches: 7. The CDR3 is 15 amino acids. CDR3 nucleotides: TGCAGTGCTAGTCCCAGCGGGGGAAACACAGATACGCAGTATTTT. Translated: CSASPSGGNTDTQYF.

This clonotype was seen at least ten times. The rearrangement joins TRBV5-1 to TRBJ2-5; D remains ambiguous. CDR1 and CDR2 from the germline V gene are SGHRS and YFSETQ. The V end lost 0 bases, the J end lost 2 bases, and 5 bases lay between the germline ends. This CDR3 region has 13 residues. The CDR3 here is CASSLEAQETQYF. As DNA, the CDR3 is TGCGCCAGCAGCTTGGAAGCACAAGAGACCCAGTACTTC. Drawing the rest from reference TRBV5-1 and TRBJ2-5, the complete variable domain is KAGVTQTPRYLIKTRGQQVTLSCSPISGHRSVSWYQQTPGQGLQFLFEYFSETQRNKGNFPGRFSGRQFSNSRSEMNVSTLELGDSALYLCASSLEAQETQYFGPGTRLLVL.

This clonotype was counted ten times or more. V is TRBV3-1 and J is TRBJ2-7; the D gene is possibly TRBD2 (5 bases). V was cut by 0 bases and J by 9 bases, with 12 bases left in between. Looked up from germline, CDR1 is LGHDT and CDR2 is YNNKEL (reference sequence). The CDR3 extends over 13 amino acids. CDR3 in DNA: TGTGCCAGCAGCCAAGAAACGAGGGCCCCGCAGTACTTC. Translating it yields CASSQETRAPQYF.

V usage is TRBV4-3 and J usage is TRBJ1-4; D uncertain. CDR3 length equals 18 residues. The germline gives CDR1 LGHNA, CDR2 YSLEER. V lost 4 bases and J 4 bases, leaving 22 bases between the germline ends. The CDR3: CASSPEGAPDDFNEKLFF. Written as DNA, the CDR3 is TGCGCCAGCAGCCCAGAGGGAGCCCCAGACGACTTTAATGAAAAACTGTTTTTT.

This clonotype was found many times. V gene TRBV28 combines with J gene TRBJ2-3; D perhaps matches TRBD2 (6 bases). Germline-derived CDR1 and CDR2 are MDHEN and SYDVKM. V was clipped by 5 bases and J by 3 bases, with 12 bases between them. This CDR3 spans 14 amino acids. CDR3 sequence: CASSGLSGTDTQYF. CDR3 nucleotide sequence: TGTGCCAGCAGTGGACTAAGCGGGACAGATACGCAGTATTTT.

This clonotype showed up many times. The J gene is TRBJ2-3, the V gene TRBV10-3; D is possibly TRBD1 (5 bases). Trimming took 7 bases from V and 0 from J, leaving 11 bases between them. The CDR3 is 14 residues long. CDR1 and CDR2 from the germline V gene are ENHRY and SYGVKD. CDR3: CAIKGAFSTDTQYF. The CDR3 region has the DNA TGTGCCATCAAAGGGGCCTTTAGCACAGATACGCAGTATTTT.

This clonotype occurred a few times. The J gene is TRBJ1-2, the V gene TRBV25-1; 9 nucleotides align to TRBD1. The germline CDR1 and CDR2 sequences are MGHDK and SYGVNS. J was trimmed by 0 bases and V by 1 base; bases with no gene match: 3. The CDR3 totals 16 residues. The CDR3 DNA is TGTGCCAGCAGTGAATGGGGGACAGGGACTAACTATGGCTACACCTTC. Amino acid sequence: CASSEWGTGTNYGYTF.

J is TRBJ2-7 and V is TRBV6-5; D ambiguous. The CDR3 spans 13 residues. CDR1 is MNHEY and CDR2 is SVGAGI in the germline V gene. Between the trimmed V and J ends, which lost 7 bases and 4 bases, there was a span of 14 bases. CDR3 sequence: CASTPPLGYEQYF. The CDR3 DNA follows: TGTGCCAGCACCCCACCCTTGGGGTACGAGCAGTACTTC.

The sample holds a few counts of this clonotype. This chain joins TRBV7-8 and TRBJ1-2, with D maybe TRBD1 (5 bases). This CDR3 spans 20 amino acids. V dropped 5 bases and J dropped 0 bases, with 28 bases sitting between them. Germline CDR1 SGHVS, CDR2 FQNEAQ. CDR3 amino acids: CASSPSRGVASLNTNYGYTF. The CDR3 nucleotides are TGTGCCAGCAGCCCCTCCCGGGGGGTGGCGTCGCTGAATACTAACTATGGCTACACCTTC.

As for this clonotype: This clone may be a read error of a much larger clone one base away. The rearrangement joins TRBV20-1 to TRBJ2-7, with D maybe TRBD2 (7 bases). This CDR3 has 16 residues. Looked up from germline, CDR1 is DFQATT and CDR2 is SNEGSKA (reference sequence). The DNA of the CDR3 is TGCAGTGCTAGAGATGGGAGGGGGGGCAGCTCCTACGTGCAGTACTTC. This codes for CSARDGRGGSSYVQYF.

This clonotype was counted many times. This chain joins TRBV10-3 and TRBJ1-1; TRBD1 matches at 8 bases. Trimming removed 6 bases from V and 7 bases from J; junction bases left unmatched: 7. This CDR3 region has 13 residues. Germline V CDR1 and CDR2: ENHRY, SYGVKD. The CDR3 region has the DNA TGTGCCATCAGACTGGACAGGGAAAATGAAGCTTTCTTT. It specifies CAIRLDRENEAFF.